The 8 T cell receptor beta chains given below trace back to one sample, sequenced in a study of blood T cell repertoires in COVID-19. Here immunoSEQ multiplex PCR was the method, and the copy in TCRdb shows in-frame clones only, minus some. The repertoire holds some 97,000 clones, with approximately 86% as singletons. Sequenced material: PBMCs or T cells enriched from blood (not recorded which). The receptors were gathered from a woman in her forties or fifties who had recovered from COVID-19.

The chain has TRBV10-2 and TRBJ1-3, with TRBD1 matching over 8 bases. V gave up 5 bases and J gave up 3 bases; unmatched junction bases: 3. Per the germline V gene, CDR1 is WSHSY and CDR2 is SAAADI. This CDR3 is built from 14 residues. The CDR3 loop is CASSPDRVGNTIYF. In DNA, the CDR3 is TGCGCCAGCAGTCCGGACAGGGTTGGAAACACCATATATTTT.

The V gene is TRBV9, the J gene TRBJ2-2; 13 nucleotides line up with TRBD2. CDR3 length equals 16 residues. Germline CDR1 SGDLS, CDR2 YYNGEE. The ends lost 4 bases at V and 4 bases at J; junction bases unmatched: 4. The chain's CDR3 is CASSLGLAGVTGELFF. CDR3 nucleotides: TGTGCCAGCAGCCTTGGACTAGCGGGAGTCACCGGGGAGCTGTTTTTT.

V is TRBV28 and J is TRBJ2-3, with 8 bases that match TRBD1. J was trimmed by 3 bases and V by 7 bases; bases with no gene match: 15. Germline V lookup: CDR1 MDHEN, CDR2 SYDVKM. The CDR3 is 17 residues long. The CDR3: CASMLSFTGGVTDTQYF. DNA of the CDR3: TGTGCCAGCATGCTTTCCTTTACAGGGGGTGTGACAGATACGCAGTATTTT. Combining the CDR3 with reference TRBV28 and TRBJ2-3 gives the whole variable domain DVKVTQSSRYLVKRTGEKVFLECVQDMDHENMFWYRQDPGLGLRLIYFSYDVKMKEKGDIPEGYSVSREKKERFSLILESASTNQTSMYLCASMLSFTGGVTDTQYFGPGTRLTVL.

The chain is built from TRBV9 and TRBJ2-3, with TRBD2 matching over 7 bases. V gave up 4 bases and J gave up 0 bases; unmatched junction bases: 14. Germline V gene lookup returns CDR1 SGDLS and CDR2 YYNGEE. This CDR3 comprises 18 residues. The CDR3 DNA is TGTGCCAGCAGCTCTAGTCCGTCTAGCGGTTCTAGCACAGATACGCAGTATTTT. Its translation: CASSSSPSSGSSTDTQYF.

The V call is TRBV4-1, the J call TRBJ2-1; the match to TRBD2 covers 11 bases. The CDR3 contains 14 residues. The germline V gene has CDR1 MGHRA and CDR2 YSYEKL. V was clipped by 0 bases and J by 14 bases; unmatched bases: 6. In nucleotides, the CDR3 is TGCGCCAGCAGCCAAGATCCTAGCGGGAGGTCGGAGTTCTTC. Its translation is CASSQDPSGRSEFF.

This chain connects TRBV30 to TRBJ1-6, with D perhaps matching TRBD1 (5 bases). CDR1 and CDR2 (germline): GTSNPN, SVGIG (reference sequence). The CDR3 spans 11 residues. Trimming pared 5 bases from V and 10 bases from J, leaving 9 bases between. DNA of the CDR3: TGTGCCTGGGATACAGGCTCACCCCTCCACTTT. It yields the protein CAWDTGSPLHF.

The genes are TRBV28 and TRBJ2-5, with a tentative D call TRBD2 (5 bases). The CDR3 loop spans 14 amino acids. The ends were cut back, 6 bases at V and 8 bases at J, with 19 bases in the middle. Germline lookup yields CDR1 MDHEN and CDR2 SYDVKM. This CDR3 is CASSLSVRVVTQYF. DNA of the CDR3: TGTGCCAGCAGCCTCTCGGTGCGGGTCGTCACCCAGTACTTC.

The rearrangement links TRBV28 to TRBJ2-7; 12 nucleotides match TRBD2. The CDR3 is made up of 15 amino acids. Germline lookup yields CDR1 MDHEN and CDR2 SYDVKM. Trimming cost V 5 bases and J 1 base; bases outside gene matches: 3. The CDR3 loop is CASSGLAGSSYEQYF. CDR3 DNA sequence: TGTGCCAGCAGTGGACTAGCGGGGTCTTCCTACGAGCAGTACTTC.